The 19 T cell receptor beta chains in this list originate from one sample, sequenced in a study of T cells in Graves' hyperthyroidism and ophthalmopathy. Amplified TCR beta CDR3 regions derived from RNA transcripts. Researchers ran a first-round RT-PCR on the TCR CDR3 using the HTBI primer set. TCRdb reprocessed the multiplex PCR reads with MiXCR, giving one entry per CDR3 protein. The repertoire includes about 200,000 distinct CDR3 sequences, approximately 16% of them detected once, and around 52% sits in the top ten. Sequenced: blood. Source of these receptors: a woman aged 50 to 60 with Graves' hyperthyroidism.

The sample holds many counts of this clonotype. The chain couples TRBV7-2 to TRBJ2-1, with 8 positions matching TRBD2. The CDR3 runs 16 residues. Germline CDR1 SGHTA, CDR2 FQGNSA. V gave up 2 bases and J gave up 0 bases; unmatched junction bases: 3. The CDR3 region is CASSLIAGFSYNEQFF. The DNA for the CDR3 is TGTGCCAGCAGCTTAATAGCGGGATTCTCCTACAATGAGCAGTTCTTC.

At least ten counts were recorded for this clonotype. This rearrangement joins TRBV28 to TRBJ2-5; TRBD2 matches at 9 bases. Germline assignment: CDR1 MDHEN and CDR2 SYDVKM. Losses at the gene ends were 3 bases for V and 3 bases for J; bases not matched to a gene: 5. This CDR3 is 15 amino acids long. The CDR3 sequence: CASSLPLAGKETQYF. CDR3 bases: TGTGCCAGCAGTTTGCCCCTAGCGGGGAAAGAGACCCAGTACTTC.

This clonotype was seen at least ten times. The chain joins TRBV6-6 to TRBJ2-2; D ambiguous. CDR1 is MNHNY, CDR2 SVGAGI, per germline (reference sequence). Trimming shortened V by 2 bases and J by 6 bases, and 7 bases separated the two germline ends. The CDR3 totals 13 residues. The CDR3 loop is CASSYLDSGELFF. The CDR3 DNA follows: TGTGCCAGCAGTTACCTCGATTCCGGGGAGCTGTTTTTT.

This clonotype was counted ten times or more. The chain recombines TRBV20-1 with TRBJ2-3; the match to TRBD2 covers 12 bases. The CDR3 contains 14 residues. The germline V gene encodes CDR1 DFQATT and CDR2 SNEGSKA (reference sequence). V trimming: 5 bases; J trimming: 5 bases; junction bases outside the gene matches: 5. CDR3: CSAATSGREDTQYF. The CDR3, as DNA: TGCAGTGCTGCGACTAGCGGGAGAGAAGATACGCAGTATTTT.

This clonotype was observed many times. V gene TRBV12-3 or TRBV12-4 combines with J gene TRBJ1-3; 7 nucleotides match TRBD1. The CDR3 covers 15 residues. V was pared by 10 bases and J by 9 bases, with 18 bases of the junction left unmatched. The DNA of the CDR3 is TGTGCCATACCCCCCTCCGACAGGGATGGGGGCACCATATATTTT. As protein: CAIPPSDRDGGTIYF.

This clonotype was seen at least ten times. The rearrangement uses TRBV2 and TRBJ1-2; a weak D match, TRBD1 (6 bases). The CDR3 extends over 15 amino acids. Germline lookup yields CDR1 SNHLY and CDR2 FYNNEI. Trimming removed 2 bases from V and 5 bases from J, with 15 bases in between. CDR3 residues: CASSEPRTEEYGYTF. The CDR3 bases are TGTGCCAGCAGTGAACCAAGGACAGAAGAATATGGCTACACCTTC.

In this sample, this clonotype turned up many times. CDR3 sequence reads: CSAPMGPEAFF. Here the CDR3 DNA reads TGCAGTGCTCCTATGGGGCCTGAAGCTTTCTTT. This chain uses TRBV20-1 with TRBJ1-1; TRBD1 is a possible D gene (5 bases). Germline CDR1 is DFQATT and CDR2 is SNEGSKA (reference sequence). V lost 5 bases and J 6 bases, leaving 10 bases between the germline ends. The CDR3 loop spans 11 amino acids.

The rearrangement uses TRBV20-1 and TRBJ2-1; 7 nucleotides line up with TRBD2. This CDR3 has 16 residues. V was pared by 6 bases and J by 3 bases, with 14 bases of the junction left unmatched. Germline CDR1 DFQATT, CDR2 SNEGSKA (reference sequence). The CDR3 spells CSASILAGTNYNEQFF. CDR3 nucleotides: TGCAGTGCGAGCATCCTTGCCGGGACTAACTACAATGAGCAGTTCTTC.

The CDR3 DNA follows: TGTGCCAGTAGTGTGGACAGGGGGGAATATGGCTACACCTTC. Protein product: CASSVDRGEYGYTF. V and J are TRBV19 and TRBJ1-2, with 10 bases identical to TRBD1. V lost 5 bases to trimming and J lost 5 bases; unmatched junction nucleotides: 5. The CDR3 is 14 amino acids. Germline-derived CDR1 and CDR2 are LNHDA and SQIVND (reference sequence).

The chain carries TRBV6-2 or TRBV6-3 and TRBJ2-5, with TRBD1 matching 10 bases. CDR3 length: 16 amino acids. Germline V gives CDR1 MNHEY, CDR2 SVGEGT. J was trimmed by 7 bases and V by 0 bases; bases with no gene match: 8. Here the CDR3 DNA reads TGTGCCAGCAGTTACTCGCGGGGACAGGGGATCGGGACCCAGTACTTC. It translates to CASSYSRGQGIGTQYF.

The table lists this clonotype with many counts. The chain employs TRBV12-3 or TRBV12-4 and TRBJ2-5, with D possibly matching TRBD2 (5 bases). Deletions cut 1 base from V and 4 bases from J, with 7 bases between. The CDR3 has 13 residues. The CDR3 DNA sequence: TGTGCCAGCAGTTTAGTGGGAGTAGAGACCCAGTACTTC. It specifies CASSLVGVETQYF.

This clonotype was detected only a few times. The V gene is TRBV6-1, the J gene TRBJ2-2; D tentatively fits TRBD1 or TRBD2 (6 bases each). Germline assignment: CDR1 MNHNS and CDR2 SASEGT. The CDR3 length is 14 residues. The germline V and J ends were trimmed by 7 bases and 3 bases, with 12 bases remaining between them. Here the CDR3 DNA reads TGTGCCAGCAACGGGGGCGCGGACACCGGGGAGCTGTTTTTT. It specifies CASNGGADTGELFF.

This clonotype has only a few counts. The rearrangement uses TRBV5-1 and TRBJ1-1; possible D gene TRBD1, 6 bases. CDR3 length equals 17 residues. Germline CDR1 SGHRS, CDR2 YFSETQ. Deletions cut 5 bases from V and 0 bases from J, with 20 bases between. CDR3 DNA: TGCGCCAGCAGTTTCGTTCAGGGGCAAAGCATGAACACTGAAGCTTTCTTT. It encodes CASSFVQGQSMNTEAFF.

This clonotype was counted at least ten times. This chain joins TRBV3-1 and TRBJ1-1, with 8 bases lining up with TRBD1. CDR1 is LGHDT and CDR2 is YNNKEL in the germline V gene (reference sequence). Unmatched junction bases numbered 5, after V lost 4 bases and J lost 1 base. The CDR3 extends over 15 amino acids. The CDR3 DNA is TGTGCCAGCAGCCCTCTGACAGGGGCGAACACTGAAGCTTTCTTT. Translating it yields CASSPLTGANTEAFF.

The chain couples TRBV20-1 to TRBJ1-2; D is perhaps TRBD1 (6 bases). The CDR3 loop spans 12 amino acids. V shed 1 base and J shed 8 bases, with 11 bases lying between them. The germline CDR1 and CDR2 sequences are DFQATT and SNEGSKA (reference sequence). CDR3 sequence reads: CSARVAGEGYTF. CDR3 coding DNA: TGCAGTGCTAGAGTGGCAGGGGAGGGCTACACCTTC.

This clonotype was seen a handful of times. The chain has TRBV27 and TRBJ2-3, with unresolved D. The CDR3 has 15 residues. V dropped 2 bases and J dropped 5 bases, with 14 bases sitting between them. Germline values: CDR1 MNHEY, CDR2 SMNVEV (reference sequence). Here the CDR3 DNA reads TGTGCCAGCAGTTTAGGTCGCCCGATGGGAGATACGCAGTATTTT. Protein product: CASSLGRPMGDTQYF.

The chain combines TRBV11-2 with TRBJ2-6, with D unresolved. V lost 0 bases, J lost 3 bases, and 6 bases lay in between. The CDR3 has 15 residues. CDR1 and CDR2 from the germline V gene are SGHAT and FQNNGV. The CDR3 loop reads CASSLETLGANVLTF. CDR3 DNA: TGTGCCAGCAGCTTAGAAACCCTTGGGGCCAACGTCCTGACTTTC.

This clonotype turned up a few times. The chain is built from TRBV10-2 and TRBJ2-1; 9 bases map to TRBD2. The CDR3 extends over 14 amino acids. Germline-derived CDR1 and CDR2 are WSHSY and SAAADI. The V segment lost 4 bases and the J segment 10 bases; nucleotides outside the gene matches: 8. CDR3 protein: CASSGVAGVGEQFF. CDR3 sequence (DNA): TGCGCCAGCAGTGGGGTAGCGGGAGTTGGCGAGCAGTTCTTC.

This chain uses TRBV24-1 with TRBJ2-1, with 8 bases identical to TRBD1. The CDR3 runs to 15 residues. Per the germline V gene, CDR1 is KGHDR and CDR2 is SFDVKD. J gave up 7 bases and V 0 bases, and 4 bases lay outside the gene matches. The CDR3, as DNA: TGTGCCACCAGTGATTTGAGGACAGGGAAGAATGAGCAGTTCTTC. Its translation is CATSDLRTGKNEQFF.